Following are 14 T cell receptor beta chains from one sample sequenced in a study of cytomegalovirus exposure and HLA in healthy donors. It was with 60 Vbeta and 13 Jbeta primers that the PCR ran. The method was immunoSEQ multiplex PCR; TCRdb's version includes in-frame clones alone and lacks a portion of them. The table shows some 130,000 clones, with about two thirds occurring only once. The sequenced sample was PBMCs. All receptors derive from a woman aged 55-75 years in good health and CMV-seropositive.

In DNA, the CDR3 is TGTGCCAGCAGTTCCACGGACAGGGCAATTAATTCACCCCTCCACTTT. The encoded protein is CASSSTDRAINSPLHF. This chain joins TRBV6-5 and TRBJ1-6, with TRBD1 identical over 8 bases. V gave up 4 bases and J gave up 6 bases; unmatched junction bases: 8. This CDR3 contains 16 residues. The germline gives CDR1 MNHEY, CDR2 SVGAGI.

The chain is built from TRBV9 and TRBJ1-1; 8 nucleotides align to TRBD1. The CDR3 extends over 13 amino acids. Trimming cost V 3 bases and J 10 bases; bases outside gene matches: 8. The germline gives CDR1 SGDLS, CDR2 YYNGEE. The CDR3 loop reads CASSEVRQGTAFF. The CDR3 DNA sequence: TGTGCCAGCAGCGAAGTGAGACAGGGGACAGCTTTCTTT.

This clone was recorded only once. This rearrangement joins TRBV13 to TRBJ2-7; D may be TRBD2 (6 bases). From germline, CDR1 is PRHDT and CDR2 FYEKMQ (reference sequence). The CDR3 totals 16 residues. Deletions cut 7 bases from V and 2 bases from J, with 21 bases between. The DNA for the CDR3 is TGTGCCAGCACCCTGGGTGGCGCTAGCGTAACCTACGAGCAGTACTTC. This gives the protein CASTLGGASVTYEQYF.

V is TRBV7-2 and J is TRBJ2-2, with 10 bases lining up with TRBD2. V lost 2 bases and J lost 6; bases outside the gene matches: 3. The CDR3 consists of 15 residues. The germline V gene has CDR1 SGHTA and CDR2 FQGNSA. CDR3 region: CASSLTSGVPGELFF. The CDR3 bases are TGTGCCAGCAGCTTAACTAGCGGGGTTCCCGGGGAGCTGTTTTTT.

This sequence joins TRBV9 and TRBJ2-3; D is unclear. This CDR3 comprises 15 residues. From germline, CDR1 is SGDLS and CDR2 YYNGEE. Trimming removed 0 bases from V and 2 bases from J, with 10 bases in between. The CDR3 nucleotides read TGTGCCAGCAGCGTAGGGGCACAAAACACAGATACGCAGTATTTT. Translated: CASSVGAQNTDTQYF.

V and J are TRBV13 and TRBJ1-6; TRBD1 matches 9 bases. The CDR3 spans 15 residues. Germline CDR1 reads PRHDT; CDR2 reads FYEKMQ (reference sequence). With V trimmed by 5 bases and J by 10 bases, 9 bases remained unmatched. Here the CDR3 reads CASSPWDREGSPLHF. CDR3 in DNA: TGTGCCAGCAGCCCATGGGACAGGGAAGGATCACCCCTCCACTTT.

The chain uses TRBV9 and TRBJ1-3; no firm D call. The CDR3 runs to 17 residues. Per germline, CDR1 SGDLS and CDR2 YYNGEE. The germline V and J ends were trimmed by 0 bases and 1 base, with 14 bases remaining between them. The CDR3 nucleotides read TGTGCCAGCAGCGTAGTAAGCGATAGAGGATCTGGAAACACCATATATTTT. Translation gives CASSVVSDRGSGNTIYF.

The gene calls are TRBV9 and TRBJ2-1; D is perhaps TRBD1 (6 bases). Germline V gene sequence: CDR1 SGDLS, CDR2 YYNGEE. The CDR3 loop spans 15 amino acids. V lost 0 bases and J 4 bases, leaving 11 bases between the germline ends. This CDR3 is CASSVGQGGYNEQFF. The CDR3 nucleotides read TGTGCCAGCAGCGTAGGTCAAGGGGGATACAATGAGCAGTTCTTC. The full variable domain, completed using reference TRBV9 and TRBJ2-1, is DSGVTQTPKHLITATGQRVTLRCSPRSGDLSVYWYQQSLDQGLQFLIQYYNGEERAKGNILERFSAQQFPDLHSELNLSSLELGDSALYFCASSVGQGGYNEQFFGPGTRLTVL.

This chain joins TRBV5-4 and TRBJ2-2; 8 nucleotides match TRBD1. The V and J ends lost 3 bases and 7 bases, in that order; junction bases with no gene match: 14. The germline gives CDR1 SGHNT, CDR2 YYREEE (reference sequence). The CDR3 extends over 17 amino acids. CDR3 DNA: TGTGCCAGCAGCTCGATATATGGACAGGGAGAGGACGGGGAGCTGTTTTTT. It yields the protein CASSSIYGQGEDGELFF.

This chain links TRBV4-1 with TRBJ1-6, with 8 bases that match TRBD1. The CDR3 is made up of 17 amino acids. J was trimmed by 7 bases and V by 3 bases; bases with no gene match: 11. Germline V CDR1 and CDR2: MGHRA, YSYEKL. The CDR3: CASSHPHQGARNSPLHF. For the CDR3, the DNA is TGCGCCAGCAGCCACCCCCACCAGGGGGCAAGGAATTCACCCCTCCACTTT.

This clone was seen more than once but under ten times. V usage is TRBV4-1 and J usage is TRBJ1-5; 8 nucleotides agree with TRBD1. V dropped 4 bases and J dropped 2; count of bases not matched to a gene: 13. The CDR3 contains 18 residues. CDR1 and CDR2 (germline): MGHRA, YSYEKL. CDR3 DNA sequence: TGCGCCAGCAGCCCGGAGCTCGGGGGGACAGGAGGCAATCAGCCCCAGCATTTT. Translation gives CASSPELGGTGGNQPQHF.

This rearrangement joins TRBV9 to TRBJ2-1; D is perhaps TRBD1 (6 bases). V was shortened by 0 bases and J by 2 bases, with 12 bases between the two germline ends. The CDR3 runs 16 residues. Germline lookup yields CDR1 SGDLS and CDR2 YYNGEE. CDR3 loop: CASSVATRGAYNEQFF. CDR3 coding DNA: TGTGCCAGCAGCGTAGCTACCAGGGGAGCCTACAATGAGCAGTTCTTC.

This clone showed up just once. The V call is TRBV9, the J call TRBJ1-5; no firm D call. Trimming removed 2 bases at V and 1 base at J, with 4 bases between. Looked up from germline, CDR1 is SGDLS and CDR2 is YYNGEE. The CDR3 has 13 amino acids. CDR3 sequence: CASSVGSNQPQHF. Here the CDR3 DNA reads TGTGCCAGCAGCGTTGGCAGCAATCAGCCCCAGCATTTT.

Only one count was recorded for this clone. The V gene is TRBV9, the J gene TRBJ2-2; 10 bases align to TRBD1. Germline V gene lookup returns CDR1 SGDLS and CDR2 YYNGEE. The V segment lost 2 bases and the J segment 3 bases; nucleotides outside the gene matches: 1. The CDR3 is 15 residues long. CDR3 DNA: TGTGCCAGCAGCGTGGGACAGGGGCACACCGGGGAGCTGTTTTTT. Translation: CASSVGQGHTGELFF.